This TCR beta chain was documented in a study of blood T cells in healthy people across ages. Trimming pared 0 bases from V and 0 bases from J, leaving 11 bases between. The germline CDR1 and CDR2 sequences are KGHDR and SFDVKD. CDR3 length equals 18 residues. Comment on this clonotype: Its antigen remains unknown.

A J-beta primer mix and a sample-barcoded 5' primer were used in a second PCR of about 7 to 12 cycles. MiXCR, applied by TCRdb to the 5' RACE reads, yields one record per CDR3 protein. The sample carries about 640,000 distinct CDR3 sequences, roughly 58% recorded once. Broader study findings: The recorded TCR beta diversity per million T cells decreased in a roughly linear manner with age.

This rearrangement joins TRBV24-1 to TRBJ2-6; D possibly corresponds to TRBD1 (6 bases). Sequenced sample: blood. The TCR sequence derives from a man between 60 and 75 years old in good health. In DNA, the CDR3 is TGTGCCACCAGTGATTTGGTCGGACAGTTCTCTGGGGCCAACGTCCTGACTTTC. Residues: CATSDLVGQFSGANVLTF.